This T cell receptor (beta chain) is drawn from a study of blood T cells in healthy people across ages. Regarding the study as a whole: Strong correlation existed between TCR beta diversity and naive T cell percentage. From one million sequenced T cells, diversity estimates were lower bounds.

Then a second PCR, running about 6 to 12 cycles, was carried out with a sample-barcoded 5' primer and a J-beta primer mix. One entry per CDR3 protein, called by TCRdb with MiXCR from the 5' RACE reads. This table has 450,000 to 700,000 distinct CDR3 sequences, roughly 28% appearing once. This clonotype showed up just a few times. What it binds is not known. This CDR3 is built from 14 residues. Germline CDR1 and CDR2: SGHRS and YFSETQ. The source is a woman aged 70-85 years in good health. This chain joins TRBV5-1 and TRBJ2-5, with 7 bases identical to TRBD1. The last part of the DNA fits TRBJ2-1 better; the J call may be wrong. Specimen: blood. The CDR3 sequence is CASSSGQPYNEQFF. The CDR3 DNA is TGCGCCAGCAGCTCGGGACAGCCCTACAATGAGCAGTTCTTC.